This T cell receptor beta chain was identified during a study of T cell repertoires in cytomegalovirus infection (dated by TCRdb to about 2019). Concerning the study at large: Because public TCR beta signatures pointed to carriage of CMV infection together with the matching HLA type, the HLA type of each donor mattered for the analysis. General findings and caveats noted by the study authors: In the ex vivo response, HLA-C-restricted CMV-specific TCR beta clonotypes were dominant, and in two of eight donors the single most frequent clonotype came from this HLA-C-restricted group. Cumulative frequency of public TCR beta family members discriminated carriers of CMV infection plus the relevant HLA type in this cohort and an independent roughly 330-donor cohort.

This clonotype has at least ten counts. What this receptor recognizes is not known. Qualities for individual bases were not recorded, and no much larger clone is one base off. CDR1 LNHDA and CDR2 SQIVND were looked up in the germline V gene (reference sequence). Trimming costs V 1 base and J 3 bases, and their ends lie 10 bases apart. The CDR3 has 14 amino acids, counting the end cysteine and phenylalanine. This entry keeps only the CDR3 DNA: 42 bases, framed from base 1. The data were produced on an Illumina HiSeq 1500. Clones were called with MiXCR by TCRdb after fastp trimmed the public reads at Q25, and only in-frame beta chains were retained. Every CDR3 protein is listed once, alongside the most common genes and DNA of its rows. The sample data list fewer than 200,000 distinct CDR3 sequences, and approximately 15% of these were observed just once. The ten largest clones capture 25% to 30% of the sample.

The receptor was derived from a human donor in good health (CMV status not recorded). Some clones in this sample may be carry-over from other donors' samples. Sequencing input: PBMCs. The chain was built from TRBV19 and TRBJ2-7; the D gene is perhaps TRBD2, on 6 matching bases. The CDR3 amino acid sequence is: CASSIAGVGYEQYF. Read as DNA, the sequence is TGTGCCAGTAGTATAGCGGGAGTGGGCTACGAGCAGTACTTC.